This T cell receptor (beta chain) emerged from a study of cytomegalovirus exposure and HLA in healthy donors. Findings and caveats of the study: Confirmation was obtained in vitro that a few CMV-associated chains are specific for CMV antigens.

With respect to this clone: The antigen is not known.

Use of 60 Vbeta and 13 Jbeta primers characterized the PCR. Authors' processing steps: Later work found 65 million to 85 million unique TCR beta chains, with roughly 11 million shared. Only in-frame clones appear in the TCRdb table, and some are missing; sequencing was by immunoSEQ multiplex PCR. V and J calls and clone size follow that table, whereas D and trimming were derived from the DNA. Counted here are some 110,000 clones, about 81% occurring once; the ten biggest clones make up 0.95% to 1.4%. Sequencing was carried out using PBMCs. The receptor was isolated from a woman in her thirties in good health and CMV-seronegative.

CDR3 DNA sequence: TGTGCCAGCAGTAGGTTTGGGGGCCGCGTCTCTAGCACAGATACGCAGTATTTT. It translates to CASSRFGGRVSSTDTQYF. The chain recombines TRBV6-4 with TRBJ2-3; D may be TRBD1 (6 bases). This CDR3 is 18 amino acids long. CDR1 and CDR2 from the germline V gene are MRHNA and SNTAGT. V lost 5 bases and J 0 bases, leaving 21 bases between the germline ends.